A single sample is the source of the 31 T cell receptor beta chains below, sequenced in a study of OX40 agonist ivuxolimab in advanced cancers. The protocol was immunoSEQ multiplex PCR, while the TCRdb copy is restricted to in-frame clones and leaves out a portion. In the table there are roughly 67,000 clones, roughly 90% of which are singletons. The sequencing used CD4+ or CD8+ T cells sorted from blood, collected in a trial of the OX40 agonist ivuxolimab. Source of these receptors: an adult with an advanced solid tumor such as melanoma, head and neck, liver or kidney cancer.

The chain is built from TRBV27 and TRBJ1-1; maybe TRBD1 (5 bases). There are 12 residues in the CDR3. Trimming cost V 7 bases and J 4 bases, with 10 bases left between them. The germline CDR1 and CDR2 sequences are MNHEY and SMNVEV (reference sequence). The chain's CDR3 is CASTRGGTEAFF. For the CDR3, the DNA is TGTGCCAGCACCCGCGGGGGCACTGAAGCTTTCTTT.

This CDR3 is CASSLDWGNTEAFF. CDR3 in DNA: TGTGCCAGCAGCTTGGATTGGGGGAACACTGAAGCTTTCTTT. This chain uses TRBV5-5 with TRBJ1-1, with unresolved D. There are 14 residues in the CDR3. Germline assignment: CDR1 SGHKS and CDR2 YYEKEE (reference sequence). The V and J ends lost 0 bases and 1 base respectively, with 7 bases between them.

The gene calls are TRBV5-5 and TRBJ1-1; no definite D call. Trimming stripped 6 bases from V and 8 bases from J, with 11 bases between. The length of the CDR3 is 11 residues. Germline V gene data show CDR1 as SGHKS and CDR2 as YYEKEE (reference sequence). The CDR3 sequence: CASTVTREAFF. In nucleotides, the CDR3 is TGTGCCAGCACCGTGACTAGAGAAGCTTTCTTT.

The chain has TRBV19 and TRBJ2-7, with 10 bases that match TRBD1. The CDR3 contains 18 residues. Germline CDR1 and CDR2: LNHDA and SQIVND (reference sequence). The V segment lost 4 bases and the J segment 3 bases; nucleotides outside the gene matches: 15. This chain's CDR3 is CASSTPGQGIFRDYEQYF. The CDR3 nucleotides read TGTGCCAGTAGTACACCGGGACAGGGGATCTTTCGGGACTACGAGCAGTACTTC.

This clone was detected only once. This chain uses TRBV15 with TRBJ1-2, with TRBD1 matching over 7 bases. CDR3 length: 16 residues. V lost 1 base, J lost 0 bases, and 5 bases stayed unmatched. The germline gives CDR1 LNHNV, CDR2 YYDKDF (reference sequence). The CDR3 sequence is CATSRVTGETNYGYTF. The CDR3 DNA is TGTGCCACCAGCAGAGTAACAGGGGAAACTAACTATGGCTACACCTTC.

The chain combines TRBV9 with TRBJ2-7, with D uncertain. This CDR3 has 17 residues. CDR1 SGDLS and CDR2 YYNGEE come from the germline V gene. V lost 0 bases, J lost 1 base, and 17 bases lay in between. The CDR3 DNA is TGTGCCAGCAGCGTAGGGAAGTCCGGTATAGGGTCCTACGAGCAGTACTTC. Its translation: CASSVGKSGIGSYEQYF.

V and J are TRBV7-9 and TRBJ2-1; maybe TRBD2 (6 bases). The CDR3 is made up of 17 amino acids. The germline V gene encodes CDR1 SEHNR and CDR2 FQNEAQ (reference sequence). Trimming took off 1 base at V and 2 bases at J, with 15 bases between the two ends. For the CDR3, the DNA is TGTGCCAGCAGCTTAGAGGGGTCATGGGGGGCCTACAATGAGCAGTTCTTC. Amino acids: CASSLEGSWGAYNEQFF.

This sequence joins TRBV29-1 and TRBJ2-1; a possible D gene is TRBD2 (6 bases). In germline, CDR1 is SQVTM, CDR2 ANQGSEA. CDR3 length: 14 residues. V dropped 5 bases and J dropped 7 bases, with 18 bases sitting between them. The CDR3 loop reads CSVYLTGVFNEQFF. CDR3 in DNA: TGCAGCGTTTATTTGACGGGGGTTTTTAATGAGCAGTTCTTC.

The rearrangement uses TRBV2 and TRBJ2-7, with 9 bases fitting TRBD1. The CDR3 is made up of 13 amino acids. V lost 7 bases to trimming and J lost 6 bases; unmatched junction nucleotides: 7. Germline loops: CDR1 SNHLY, CDR2 FYNNEI. CDR3 amino acids: CASKRTGALEQYF. The CDR3 DNA reads as TGTGCCAGCAAACGGACAGGGGCGCTCGAGCAGTACTTC.

This clone was recorded a few times. The genes are TRBV27 and TRBJ1-5; perhaps TRBD1 as D (5 bases). V lost 1 base and J 0 bases, leaving 16 bases between the germline ends. This CDR3 contains 18 residues. Germline V gene data show CDR1 as MNHEY and CDR2 as SMNVEV (reference sequence). The chain's CDR3 is CASSLLWSGGSSNQPQHF. The CDR3 DNA reads as TGTGCCAGCAGTTTATTATGGTCTGGGGGGAGTAGCAATCAGCCCCAGCATTTT.

In this sample, this clone turned up once. The same CDR3 arises from other DNA sequences in this sample as well. The chain employs TRBV7-9 and TRBJ2-7; weak D call: TRBD2 (5 bases). The V gene lost 3 bases and the J gene lost 1 base, with 7 bases spanning the gap. The CDR3 consists of 13 residues. Germline V CDR1 and CDR2: SEHNR, FQNEAQ (reference sequence). The CDR3 protein is CASSLPGSYEQYF. The CDR3 region has the DNA TGTGCCAGCAGCTTGCCGGGATCCTACGAGCAGTACTTC.

The genes are TRBV11-2 and TRBJ2-5; tentatively, D is TRBD2 (6 bases). The CDR3 is 14 amino acids. CDR1 and CDR2 from the germline V gene are SGHAT and FQNNGV. V gave up 7 bases and J gave up 6 bases, with 18 bases separating them. The CDR3 nucleotides are TGTGCCAGCAACGTAGACCGGGGGTTGAAGACCCAGTACTTC. Amino acid sequence: CASNVDRGLKTQYF.

This clone was seen only once. V gene TRBV7-2 combines with J gene TRBJ2-5; TRBD1 might be the D (6 bases). V lost 1 base to trimming and J lost 5 bases, with 20 bases between them. Per the germline V gene, CDR1 is SGHTA and CDR2 is FQGNSA. The CDR3 extends over 17 amino acids. The DNA of the CDR3 is TGTGCCAGCAGCTTAGATATAGGGGGTAGGGGCGGGGAGACCCAGTACTTC. The encoded protein is CASSLDIGGRGGETQYF.

This sequence joins TRBV5-3 and TRBJ2-1, with unresolved D. TRBV5-3 qualifies as an ORF whose function is uncertain. The length of the CDR3 is 16 residues. V lost 0 bases and J 0 bases, leaving 10 bases between the germline ends. Here the CDR3 reads CARSLDPYTSYNEQFF. CDR3 bases: TGTGCCAGAAGCTTGGACCCCTACACCTCCTACAATGAGCAGTTCTTC.

V gene TRBV27 combines with J gene TRBJ1-1, with D maybe TRBD1 (5 bases). The CDR3 runs to 14 residues. Trimming took off 6 bases at V and 4 bases at J, with 15 bases between the two ends. The germline V gene has CDR1 MNHEY and CDR2 SMNVEV (reference sequence). The CDR3 loop reads CASRPVQGATEAFF. DNA for the CDR3: TGTGCCAGCAGGCCCGTGCAGGGCGCCACTGAAGCTTTCTTT.

In the case of this clone: This specimen includes other DNA sequences encoding the same CDR3. The rearrangement uses TRBV7-9 and TRBJ2-4; possibly TRBD1 or TRBD2 for D (6 bases each). Germline assignment: CDR1 SEHNR and CDR2 FQNEAQ (reference sequence). With 4 bases removed from V and 1 base from J, the gap between germline ends came to 17 bases. CDR3 length: 17 residues. The CDR3 DNA follows: TGTGCCAGCAGCTCCGCAGGAGGGGGGCTGGCCAAAAACATTCAGTACTTC. Encoded protein: CASSSAGGGLAKNIQYF.

This clone was seen a few times. The chain recombines TRBV16 with TRBJ1-1; TRBD1 aligns across 7 bases. V shed 5 bases, J shed 0 bases, and the junction held 6 bases outside the gene matches. CDR3 length equals 15 residues. The germline V gene has CDR1 KGHSY and CDR2 FQNENV. CDR3 loop: CASSSGGGMNTEAFF. In nucleotides, the CDR3 is TGTGCCAGCAGCTCAGGGGGAGGTATGAACACTGAAGCTTTCTTT.

V usage is TRBV27 and J usage is TRBJ2-1, with D possibly TRBD1 on 5 matching bases. Germline V gives CDR1 MNHEY, CDR2 SMNVEV (reference sequence). The CDR3 extends over 15 amino acids. V was clipped by 7 bases and J by 0 bases, with 13 bases between them. This chain's CDR3 is CASNKGVSSYNEQFF. In nucleotides, the CDR3 is TGTGCCAGCAATAAAGGGGTGAGCTCCTACAATGAGCAGTTCTTC.

The rearrangement links TRBV11-3 to TRBJ2-1; D is unclear. This CDR3 has 14 amino acids. Germline-derived CDR1 and CDR2 are SGHNT and YENEEA. V lost 4 bases to trimming and J lost 3 bases, with 10 bases between them. CDR3 region: CASSSPGLYNEQFF. DNA for the CDR3: TGTGCCAGCAGCTCCCCCGGGCTCTACAATGAGCAGTTCTTC.

The chain uses TRBV7-8 and TRBJ2-3, with 16 bases matching TRBD2. V gave up 5 bases and J gave up 2 bases; unmatched junction bases: 7. Germline loops: CDR1 SGHVS, CDR2 FQNEAQ. The CDR3 has 18 residues. The chain's CDR3 is CASSPGLAGGDFTDTQYF. Written as DNA, the CDR3 is TGTGCCAGCAGCCCGGGACTAGCGGGGGGGGATTTCACAGATACGCAGTATTTT. Looking up the rest from reference TRBV7-8 and TRBJ2-3 gives the full variable domain: GAGVSQSPRYKVAKRGQDVALRCDPISGHVSLFWYQQALGQGPEFLTYFQNEAQLDKSGLPSDRFFAERPEGSVSTLKIQRTQQEDSAVYLCASSPGLAGGDFTDTQYFGPGTRLTVL.

The V call is TRBV5-4, the J call TRBJ2-7; no clear D. The V gene's germline CDR1 is SGHNT and CDR2 YYREEE (reference sequence). V lost 2 bases and J 5 bases, leaving 11 bases between the germline ends. The CDR3 sequence is 13 residues long. The CDR3 here is CASSFELPNEQYF. DNA of the CDR3: TGTGCCAGCAGCTTCGAGCTTCCTAACGAGCAGTACTTC.

This clone has just a few counts. V is TRBV5-1 and J is TRBJ2-1, with D perhaps being TRBD1 or TRBD2 (5 bases each). The germline V and J ends were trimmed by 3 bases and 5 bases, with 9 bases remaining between them. The CDR3 runs to 13 residues. CDR1 is SGHRS and CDR2 is YFSETQ in the germline V gene. CDR3 sequence (DNA): TGCGCCAGCAGCTATGGGACCAACAATGAGCAGTTCTTC. Translated, it gives CASSYGTNNEQFF.

The chain combines TRBV7-7 with TRBJ2-2; TRBD1 matches at 9 bases. Germline V CDR1 and CDR2: SSHAT, FNYEAQ (reference sequence). V lost 2 bases to trimming and J lost 2 bases; unmatched junction nucleotides: 9. The CDR3 consists of 18 residues. This CDR3 is CASSLIPGTGQNTGELFF. CDR3 DNA sequence: TGTGCCAGCAGCTTAATCCCCGGGACAGGGCAAAACACCGGGGAGCTGTTTTTT.

The V call is TRBV11-2, the J call TRBJ2-2; no clear D gene. The germline CDR1 and CDR2 sequences are SGHAT and FQNNGV. The CDR3 has 15 residues. Trimming pared 1 base from V and 0 bases from J, leaving 6 bases between. In DNA form, the CDR3 reads TGTGCCAGCAGCTTAGTCGTCGCGAACACCGGGGAGCTGTTTTTT. Protein sequence: CASSLVVANTGELFF.

V is TRBV10-2 and J is TRBJ2-3; no reliable D call. Deletions cut 2 bases from V and 9 bases from J, with 6 bases between. Germline loops: CDR1 WSHSY, CDR2 SAAADI. The CDR3 consists of 11 residues. The CDR3 region is CASSEMTTQYF. CDR3 coding DNA: TGCGCCAGCAGTGAGATGACAACGCAGTATTTT.

On this clone itself: Other DNA sequences in the same sample also yield this CDR3. The chain uses TRBV4-3 and TRBJ1-1, with a weak D call TRBD1 (6 bases). CDR3 length: 14 residues. Trimming cost V 0 bases and J 4 bases, with 9 bases left between them. Germline V gene sequence: CDR1 LGHNA, CDR2 YSLEER. CDR3 bases: TGCGCCAGCAGCCAAGATCCAGGGGCCACTGAAGCTTTCTTT. Its protein product is CASSQDPGATEAFF.

This chain joins TRBV10-3 and TRBJ2-1, with a possible D match to TRBD2 (5 bases). V was cut by 0 bases and J by 6 bases, with 6 bases left in between. This CDR3 has 13 amino acids. CDR1 and CDR2 (germline): ENHRY, SYGVKD. The CDR3 is CAISESRGNEQFF. CDR3 nucleotides: TGTGCCATCAGTGAGTCTCGGGGCAATGAGCAGTTCTTC.

This clone has only one observation. J is TRBJ2-3 and V is TRBV25-1; D gene uncertain. The CDR3 consists of 14 residues. The germline CDR1 and CDR2 sequences are MGHDK and SYGVNS. With 0 bases removed from V and 5 bases from J, the gap between germline ends came to 9 bases. The DNA of the CDR3 is TGTGCCAGCAGTGAATATGGTAGAGGAGATACGCAGTATTTT. Encoded protein: CASSEYGRGDTQYF.

The chain carries TRBV10-2 and TRBJ2-3, with 8 bases identical to TRBD1. Germline V gene lookup returns CDR1 WSHSY and CDR2 SAAADI. This CDR3 is 17 amino acids long. V lost 1 base, J lost 2 bases, and 8 bases stayed unmatched. CDR3 sequence: CASSEFTGTGLTDTQYF. In nucleotides, the CDR3 is TGCGCCAGCAGTGAGTTCACTGGGACAGGCCTCACAGATACGCAGTATTTT.

The rearrangement links TRBV5-1 to TRBJ2-3; 10 positions match TRBD2. Germline CDR1 and CDR2: SGHRS and YFSETQ. The CDR3 totals 18 residues. Trimming took 3 bases from V and 0 from J; bases not matched to a gene: 10. The CDR3 loop is CASSWSGTSDRSTDTQYF. The CDR3, as DNA: TGCGCCAGCAGCTGGTCCGGGACTAGCGATCGCAGCACAGATACGCAGTATTTT.

The chain uses TRBV25-1 and TRBJ2-1; TRBD1 is a possible D gene (5 bases). The CDR3 is made up of 17 amino acids. Trimming cost V 0 bases and J 3 bases, with 15 bases left between them. CDR1 is MGHDK, CDR2 SYGVNS, per germline. The CDR3 coding sequence is TGTGCCAGCAGTGAATATGGGGATGAAGGGGACTACAATGAGCAGTTCTTC. It codes for CASSEYGDEGDYNEQFF.